The rows below give T cell receptor beta chains drawn from one sample of a study of blood T cells in healthy people across ages. TCRdb itself ran the 5' RACE reads through MiXCR, one entry per CDR3 protein. The sample holds approximately 850,000 distinct CDR3 sequences, under 55% seen once. Sequencing used blood. The receptors stem from a man in his sixties in good health. The CDR3 runs from the conserved cysteine through the conserved F or W. Each record gives: V gene, clone size, J gene, D gene, CDR3 DNA, CDR3 protein. D genes are given only for firm matches. Clone sizes are given selectively: once, few, many, or a class where the clone is expanded.

TRBV24-1	few	TRBJ2-7	.	TGTGCCACCAGTGATCGAGGGTTCGAGCAGTACTTC	CATSDRGFEQYF
TRBV5-5	few	TRBJ2-7	TRBD1	TGTGCCAGCAGCTTGGGCCCAGGGGGCGTTAATTACGAGCAGTACTTC	CASSLGPGGVNYEQYF
TRBV16	.	TRBJ2-4	.	TGTGCCAGCAGCCAAGACATCTACCTGGGGGAGCAGTACTTC	CASSQDIYLGEQYF
TRBV20-1	few	TRBJ2-3	.	TGCAGTCCAAGGGAGGGGGGATCCACAGATACGCAGTATTTT	CSPREGGSTDTQYF
TRBV6-2/TRBV6-3	.	TRBJ2-7	TRBD2	TGTGCCAGCAACCTGCGTCGGGGGGGCTCCTACGATGAGCAGTACTTC	CASNLRRGGSYDEQYF
TRBV27	.	TRBJ2-1	.	TGTGCCAGCAGTTTTAGGGAGACCCAGTTCTTC	CASSFRETQFF
TRBV10-1	.	TRBJ2-7	.	TGCGCCAGCAGGAGGGGGGGACAGTCCTCCTACGAGCAGTACTTC	CASRRGGQSSYEQYF
TRBV7-8	once	TRBJ2-3	.	TGTGCCAGCAGCTTAGTCGGAGGGCGGGTCACAGATACGCAGTATTTT	CASSLVGGRVTDTQYF
TRBV7-2	few	TRBJ2-1	TRBD2	TGTGCCAGCAGGCTGGCGGGGGGCCCCTACAATGAGCAGTTCTTC	CASRLAGGPYNEQFF
TRBV2	.	TRBJ2-1	TRBD2	TGTGCCAGCAGTGAACTAGCGGGGGAATCCTACAATGAGCAGTTCTTC	CASSELAGESYNEQFF
TRBV20-1	once	TRBJ2-2	.	TGCAGTGCTAGCGAGCGCACCGGGGAGCTGTTTTTT	CSASERTGELFF
TRBV21-1	.	TRBJ2-2	.	TGTGCCAGCAGCAAAGCAAGGGGGACAGGGTGCCGATCGAACACCGGGGAGCTGTTTTTT	CASSKARGTGCRSNTGELFF
TRBV24-1	few	TRBJ2-7	TRBD2	TGTGCCACCGGGGGCGGGGGGCCTTTCTACAATGAGCAGTACTTC	CATGGGGPFYNEQYF
TRBV29-1	many	TRBJ2-5	.	TGCAGCGCCCTTGGTAGGGAGACCCAGTACTTC	CSALGRETQYF
TRBV6-2/TRBV6-3	.	TRBJ2-7	TRBD1	TGTGCCAGCAGACCTGGACAGGCGCCCTTGGGAGAGCAGTACTTC	CASRPGQAPLGEQYF
TRBV7-2	.	TRBJ1-6	.	TGTGCCAGCAGCTTACTAGGACCGAGCTCCTATAATTCACCCCTCCACTTT	CASSLLGPSSYNSPLHF
TRBV5-6	.	TRBJ1-4	.	TGTGCCAGCAGTCCTCAAGGAGATAATCAAAAACTGTTTTTT	CASSPQGDNQKLFF
TRBV20-1	few	TRBJ1-5	.	TGCAGTGCTACCGATGGGGGCCCCCAGCATTTT	CSATDGGPQHF
TRBV3-1	.	TRBJ1-6	.	TGTGCCAGCAGCCAGCGCTCCGGGACCTCCAATTCACCCCTCCACTTT	CASSQRSGTSNSPLHF
TRBV5-5	once	TRBJ2-7	.	TGTGCCAGCAGCTTGTCGCAAAGCTCCTACGGGCAGTACTTC	CASSLSQSSYGQYF
TRBV7-2	.	TRBJ2-5	.	TGTGCCAGCAGCCAAGGGGGATTTTGTACTATGGGGCAGTACTTC	CASSQGGFCTMGQYF
TRBV7-2	many	TRBJ1-6	.	TGTGCCAGCAGCCCAATGGGGGGCTCCTATAATTCACCCCTCCACTTT	CASSPMGGSYNSPLHF
TRBV3-1	few	TRBJ2-1	.	TGTGCCAGCAAGGAGGCAGGGACATACAATGAGCAGTTCTTC	CASKEAGTYNEQFF
TRBV27	once	TRBJ1-2	TRBD1	TGTGCCAGCAGATCCCAGGGGGTTTATGGCTACACCTTC	CASRSQGVYGYTF
TRBV11-2	.	TRBJ2-1	TRBD2	TGTGCCAGCAGCTTAGAACTAGCGGGGGTTGAGCAGTTCTTC	CASSLELAGVEQFF
TRBV14	.	TRBJ1-1	.	TGTGCCAGCAGCCAAGGGGGGCAGGGACCGAACACTGAAGCTTTCTTT	CASSQGGQGPNTEAFF
TRBV6-5	few	TRBJ2-1	.	TGTGCCAGCAGTTACTTGGGAGGGACAGAGCAGTTCTTC	CASSYLGGTEQFF
TRBV20-1	few	TRBJ2-1	.	TGCAGTGCTAGTTTCAGGAGCTCCTACAATGAGCAGTTCTTC	CSASFRSSYNEQFF
TRBV28	once	TRBJ2-7	TRBD2	TGTGCCAGCAGTTTAGCTAGCGGGGTATACTACGAGCGGTACTTC	CASSLASGVYYERYF
TRBV5-1	.	TRBJ2-1	.	TGCGCCAGCAGCTTGGGGGAGTTCTACAATGAGCAGTTCTTC	CASSLGEFYNEQFF
TRBV6-5	few	TRBJ2-6	.	TGTGCCAGCAGTTACCGTTCCGGGGCCAACGTCCTGACTTTC	CASSYRSGANVLTF
TRBV27	.	TRBJ1-6	.	TGTGCCAGCTCCCGGGGGGTTCGGACCTCCGCCTCCTATAATTCACCCCTCCACTTT	CASSRGVRTSASYNSPLHF
TRBV20-1	.	TRBJ1-2	.	TGCAGTGCTAGAGGGGGTTTCGACTATGGCTACACCTTC	CSARGGFDYGYTF
TRBV6-2/TRBV6-3	.	TRBJ1-1	.	TGTGCCAGCAGTTACAGCCCATGGAACACTGAAGCTTTCTTT	CASSYSPWNTEAFF
TRBV7-2	.	TRBJ2-1	.	TGTGCCAGCAGCTTATCGGGCCCATATCCCTACGAGGAGCAGTTCTTC	CASSLSGPYPYEEQFF
TRBV7-2	few	TRBJ1-2	.	TGTGCCAGCAGCTTAGCCAACTCCCTCCTCTATGGCTACACCTTC	CASSLANSLLYGYTF
TRBV12-3/TRBV12-4	.	TRBJ1-4	.	TGTGCCAGCAGTCCCGGCGGGGGACGAGATGAAAAACTGTTTTTT	CASSPGGGRDEKLFF